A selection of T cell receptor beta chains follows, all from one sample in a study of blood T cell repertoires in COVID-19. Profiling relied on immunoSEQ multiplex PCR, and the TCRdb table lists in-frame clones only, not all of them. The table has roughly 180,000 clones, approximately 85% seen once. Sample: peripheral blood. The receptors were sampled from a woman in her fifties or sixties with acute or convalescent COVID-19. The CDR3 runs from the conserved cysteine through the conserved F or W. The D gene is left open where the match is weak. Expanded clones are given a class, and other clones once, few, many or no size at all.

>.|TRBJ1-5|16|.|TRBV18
CASSPGAGVGNQPQHF
TGTGCCAGCTCACCGGGGGCTGGGGTGGGCAATCAGCCCCAGCATTTT
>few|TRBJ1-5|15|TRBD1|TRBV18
CASSPRGTADQPQHF
TGTGCCAGCTCACCACGGGGGACAGCAGATCAGCCCCAGCATTTT
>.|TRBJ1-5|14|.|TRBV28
CASSLFLGNQPQHF
TGTGCCAGCAGTTTATTTCTAGGCAATCAGCCCCAGCATTTT
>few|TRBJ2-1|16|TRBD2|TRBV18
CASSRRTSGSNGEQFF
TGTGCCAGCTCACGCCGGACTAGCGGGAGTAATGGTGAGCAGTTCTTC
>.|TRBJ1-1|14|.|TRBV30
CAWSSHLGGTEAFF
TGTGCCTGGAGTAGTCACTTGGGGGGCACTGAAGCTTTCTTT
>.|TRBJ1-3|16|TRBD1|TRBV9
CASSVGSDRAGNTIYF
TGTGCCAGCAGCGTAGGATCGGACAGGGCTGGAAACACCATATATTTT
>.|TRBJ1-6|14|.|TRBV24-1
CATSDGVSGSPLHF
TGTGCCACCAGTGATGGGGTGTCGGGGTCACCCCTCCACTTT
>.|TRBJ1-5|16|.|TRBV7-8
CASSSPVARENQPQHF
TGTGCCAGCAGCTCCCCAGTGGCCCGGGAGAATCAGCCCCAGCATTTT
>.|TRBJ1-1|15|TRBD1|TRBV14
CASSQRTGRNTEAFF
TGTGCCAGCAGCCAGCGGACAGGCAGGAACACTGAAGCTTTCTTT
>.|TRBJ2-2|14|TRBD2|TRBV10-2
CASTTSGRNGELFF
TGCGCCAGCACAACTAGCGGGAGGAACGGGGAGCTGTTTTTT
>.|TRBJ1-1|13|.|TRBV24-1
CATSDPGRTEAFF
TGTGCCACCAGTGATCCAGGTAGAACTGAAGCTTTCTTT
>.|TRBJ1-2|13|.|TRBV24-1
CATSRQANYGYTF
TGTGCCACCAGTAGACAGGCTAACTATGGCTACACCTTC
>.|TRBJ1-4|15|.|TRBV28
CATSSGGPPNEKLFF
TGTGCCACCTCATCCGGGGGGCCTCCTAATGAAAAACTGTTTTTT
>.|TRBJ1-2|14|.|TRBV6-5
CASNQGGALYGYTF
TGTGCCAGCAATCAAGGAGGGGCCCTTTATGGCTACACCTTC
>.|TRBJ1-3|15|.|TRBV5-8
CASIQTPSSGNTIYF
TGTGCCAGCATCCAAACCCCGAGCTCTGGAAACACCATATATTTT